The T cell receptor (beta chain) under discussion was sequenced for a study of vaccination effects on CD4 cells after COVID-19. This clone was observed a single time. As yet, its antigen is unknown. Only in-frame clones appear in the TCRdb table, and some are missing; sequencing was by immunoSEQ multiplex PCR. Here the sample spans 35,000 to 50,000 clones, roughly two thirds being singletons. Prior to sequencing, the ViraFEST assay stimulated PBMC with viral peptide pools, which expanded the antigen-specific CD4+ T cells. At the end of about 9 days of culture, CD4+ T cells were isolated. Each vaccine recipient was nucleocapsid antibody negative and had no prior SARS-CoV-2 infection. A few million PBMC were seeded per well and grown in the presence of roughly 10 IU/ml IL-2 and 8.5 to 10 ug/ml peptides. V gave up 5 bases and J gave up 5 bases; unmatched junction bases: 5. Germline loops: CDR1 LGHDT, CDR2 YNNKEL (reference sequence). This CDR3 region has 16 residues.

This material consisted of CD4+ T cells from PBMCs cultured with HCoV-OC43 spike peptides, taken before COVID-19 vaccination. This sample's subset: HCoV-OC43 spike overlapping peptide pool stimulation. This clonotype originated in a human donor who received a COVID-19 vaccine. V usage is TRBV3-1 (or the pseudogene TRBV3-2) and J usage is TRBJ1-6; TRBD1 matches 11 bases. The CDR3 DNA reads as TGTGCCAGCAGCATTCCGGGACAGGGGGATAATTCACCCCTCCACTTT. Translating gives CASSIPGQGDNSPLHF.